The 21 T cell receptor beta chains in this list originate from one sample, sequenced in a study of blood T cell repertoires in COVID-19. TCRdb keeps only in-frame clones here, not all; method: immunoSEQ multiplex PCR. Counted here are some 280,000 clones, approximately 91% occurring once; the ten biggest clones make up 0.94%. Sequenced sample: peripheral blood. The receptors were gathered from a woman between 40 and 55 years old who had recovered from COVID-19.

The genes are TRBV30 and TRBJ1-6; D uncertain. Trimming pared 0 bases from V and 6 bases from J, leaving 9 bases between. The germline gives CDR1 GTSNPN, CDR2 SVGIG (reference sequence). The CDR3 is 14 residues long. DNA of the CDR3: TGTGCCTGGAGTGTACGCAGGTCTAATTCACCCCTCCACTTT. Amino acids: CAWSVRRSNSPLHF.

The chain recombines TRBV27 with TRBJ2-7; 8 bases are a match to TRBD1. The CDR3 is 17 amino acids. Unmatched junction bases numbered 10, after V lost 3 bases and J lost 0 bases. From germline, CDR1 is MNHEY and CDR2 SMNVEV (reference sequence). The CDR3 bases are TGTGCCAGCAGTTTCAACACAGGGGGTGCCAGCTCCTACGAGCAGTACTTC. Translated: CASSFNTGGASSYEQYF.

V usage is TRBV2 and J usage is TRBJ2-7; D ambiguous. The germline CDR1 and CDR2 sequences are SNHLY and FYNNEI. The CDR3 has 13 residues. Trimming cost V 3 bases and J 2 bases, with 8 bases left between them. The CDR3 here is CASSDRPPYEQYF. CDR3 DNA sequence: TGTGCCAGCAGTGATCGTCCTCCCTACGAGCAGTACTTC. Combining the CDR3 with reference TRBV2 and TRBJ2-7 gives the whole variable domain EPEVTQTPSHQVTQMGQEVILRCVPISNHLYFYWYRQILGQKVEFLVSFYNNEISEKSEIFDDQFSVERPDGSNFTLKIRSTKLEDSAMYFCASSDRPPYEQYFGPGTRLTVT.

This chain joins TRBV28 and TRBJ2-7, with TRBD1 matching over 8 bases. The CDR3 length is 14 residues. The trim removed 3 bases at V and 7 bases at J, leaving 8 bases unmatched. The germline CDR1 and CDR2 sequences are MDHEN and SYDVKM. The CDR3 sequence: CASSFRDRGGEQYF. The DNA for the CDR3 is TGTGCCAGCAGTTTCAGAGACAGGGGAGGAGAGCAGTACTTC.

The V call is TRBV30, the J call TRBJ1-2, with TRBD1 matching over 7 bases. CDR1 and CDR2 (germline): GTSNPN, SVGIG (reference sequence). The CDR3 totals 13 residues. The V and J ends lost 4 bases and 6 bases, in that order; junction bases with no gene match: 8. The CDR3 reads CAWTWDSSDGYTF. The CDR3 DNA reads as TGTGCCTGGACGTGGGACAGCTCGGATGGCTACACCTTC.

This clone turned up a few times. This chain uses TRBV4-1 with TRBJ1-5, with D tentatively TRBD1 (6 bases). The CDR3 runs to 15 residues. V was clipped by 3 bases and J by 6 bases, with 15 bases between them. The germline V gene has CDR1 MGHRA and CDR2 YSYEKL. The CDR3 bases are TGCGCCAGCAGCCAGAACACAGGGCTAGGTCAGCCCCAGCATTTT. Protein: CASSQNTGLGQPQHF.

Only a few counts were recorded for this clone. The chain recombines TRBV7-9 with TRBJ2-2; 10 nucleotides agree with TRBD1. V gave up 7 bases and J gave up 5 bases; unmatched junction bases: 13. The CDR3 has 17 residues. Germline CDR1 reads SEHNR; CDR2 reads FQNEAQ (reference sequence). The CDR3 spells CASTRYFRDRGTGELFF. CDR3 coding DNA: TGTGCCAGCACCCGTTACTTCCGGGACAGGGGTACCGGGGAGCTGTTTTTT.

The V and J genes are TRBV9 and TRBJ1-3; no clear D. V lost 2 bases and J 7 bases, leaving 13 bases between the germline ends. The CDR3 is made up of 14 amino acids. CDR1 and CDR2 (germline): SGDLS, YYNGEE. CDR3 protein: CASSVTTGGNTIYF. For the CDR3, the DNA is TGTGCCAGCAGCGTTACGACGGGAGGGAACACCATATATTTT. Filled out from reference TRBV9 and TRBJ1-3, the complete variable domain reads DSGVTQTPKHLITATGQRVTLRCSPRSGDLSVYWYQQSLDQGLQFLIQYYNGEERAKGNILERFSAQQFPDLHSELNLSSLELGDSALYFCASSVTTGGNTIYFGEGSWLTVV.

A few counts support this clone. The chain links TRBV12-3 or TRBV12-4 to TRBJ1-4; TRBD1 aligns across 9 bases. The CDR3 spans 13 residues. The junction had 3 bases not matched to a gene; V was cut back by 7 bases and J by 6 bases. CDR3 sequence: CASTQGADEKLFF. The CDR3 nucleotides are TGTGCCAGCACACAGGGGGCGGATGAAAAACTGTTTTTT.

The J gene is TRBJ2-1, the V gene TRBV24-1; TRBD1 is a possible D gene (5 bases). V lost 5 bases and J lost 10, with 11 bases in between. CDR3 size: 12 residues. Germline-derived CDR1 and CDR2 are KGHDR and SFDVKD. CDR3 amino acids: CATSAVRGEQFF. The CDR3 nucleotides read TGTGCCACCAGTGCCGTAAGGGGAGAGCAGTTCTTC.

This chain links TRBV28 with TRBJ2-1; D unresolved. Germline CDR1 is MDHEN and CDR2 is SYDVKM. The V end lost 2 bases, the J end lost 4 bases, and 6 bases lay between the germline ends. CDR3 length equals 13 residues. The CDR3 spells CASSLPPYNEQFF. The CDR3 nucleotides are TGTGCCAGCAGTTTACCCCCTTACAATGAGCAGTTCTTC.

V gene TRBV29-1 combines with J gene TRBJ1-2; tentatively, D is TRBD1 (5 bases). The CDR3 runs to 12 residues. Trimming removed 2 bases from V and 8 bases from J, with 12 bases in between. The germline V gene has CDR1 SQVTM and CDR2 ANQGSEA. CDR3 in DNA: TGCAGCGTTGAAACTGGGGCGTGGGGCTACACCTTC. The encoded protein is CSVETGAWGYTF.

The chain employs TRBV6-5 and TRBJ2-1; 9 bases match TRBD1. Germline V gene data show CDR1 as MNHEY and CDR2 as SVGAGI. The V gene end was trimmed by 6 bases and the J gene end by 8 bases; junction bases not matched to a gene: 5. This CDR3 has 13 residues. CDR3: CASSGTGLYEQFF. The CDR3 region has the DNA TGTGCCAGCAGCGGGACAGGGTTATATGAGCAGTTCTTC.

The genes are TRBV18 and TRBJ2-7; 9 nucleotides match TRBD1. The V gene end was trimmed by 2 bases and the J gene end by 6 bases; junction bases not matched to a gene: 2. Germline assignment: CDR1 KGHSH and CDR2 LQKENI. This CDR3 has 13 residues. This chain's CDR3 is CASSPGQGREQYF. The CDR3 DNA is TGTGCCAGCTCACCAGGACAGGGGCGCGAGCAGTACTTC.

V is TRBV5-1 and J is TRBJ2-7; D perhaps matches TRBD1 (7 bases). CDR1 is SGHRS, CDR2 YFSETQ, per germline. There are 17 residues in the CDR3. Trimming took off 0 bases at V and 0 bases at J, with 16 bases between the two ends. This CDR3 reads CASSLAQGGQSSYEQYF. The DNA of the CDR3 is TGCGCCAGCAGCTTGGCCCAGGGGGGCCAGAGCTCCTACGAGCAGTACTTC.

CDR3 amino acids: CATSDRGQGMTEAFF. CDR3 DNA: TGTGCCACCAGTGACAGGGGACAGGGAATGACTGAAGCTTTCTTT. This sequence joins TRBV24-1 and TRBJ1-1; 9 bases agree with TRBD1. The V and J ends lost 4 bases and 5 bases, in that order; junction bases with no gene match: 7. CDR1 and CDR2 from the germline V gene are KGHDR and SFDVKD. The CDR3 covers 15 residues.

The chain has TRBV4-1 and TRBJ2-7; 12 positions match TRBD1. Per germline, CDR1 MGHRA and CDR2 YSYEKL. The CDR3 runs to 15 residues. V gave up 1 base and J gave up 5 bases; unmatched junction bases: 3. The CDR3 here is CASSQVGTGGNEQYF. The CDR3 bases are TGCGCCAGCAGCCAAGTGGGGACAGGGGGCAACGAGCAGTACTTC.

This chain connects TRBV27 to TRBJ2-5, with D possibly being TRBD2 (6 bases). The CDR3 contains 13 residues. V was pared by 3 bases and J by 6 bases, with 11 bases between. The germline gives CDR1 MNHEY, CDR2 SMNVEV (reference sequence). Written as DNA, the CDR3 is TGTGCCAGCAGTTTCTCCGGAGGGAAGACCCAGTACTTC. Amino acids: CASSFSGGKTQYF.

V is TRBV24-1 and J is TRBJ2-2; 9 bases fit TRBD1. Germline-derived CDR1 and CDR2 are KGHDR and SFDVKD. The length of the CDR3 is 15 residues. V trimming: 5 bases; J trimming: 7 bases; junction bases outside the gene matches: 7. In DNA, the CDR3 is TGTGCCACCAGTGCCGGGACAGGGTTCGACGGGGAGCTGTTTTTT. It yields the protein CATSAGTGFDGELFF.

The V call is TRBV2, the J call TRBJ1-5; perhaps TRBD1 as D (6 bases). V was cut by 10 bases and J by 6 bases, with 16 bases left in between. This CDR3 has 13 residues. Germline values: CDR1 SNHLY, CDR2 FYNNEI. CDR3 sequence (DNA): TGTGCCACAACTTGGGGGGGCGGTCAGCCCCAGCATTTT. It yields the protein CATTWGGGQPQHF.

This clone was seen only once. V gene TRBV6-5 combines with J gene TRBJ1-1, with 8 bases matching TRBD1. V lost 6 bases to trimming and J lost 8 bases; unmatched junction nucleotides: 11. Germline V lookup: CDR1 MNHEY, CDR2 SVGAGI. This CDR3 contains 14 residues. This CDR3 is CASSPATGEGEAFF. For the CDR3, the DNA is TGTGCCAGCAGCCCCGCGACAGGGGAAGGGGAAGCTTTCTTT.